The 32 T cell receptor beta chains listed next were all sequenced from one sample in a study of glioma-infiltrating T cells after dendritic cell vaccination (dated by TCRdb to the mid-2010s). Libraries were built with the immunoSEQ multiplex PCR assay. TCRdb limited this immuneACCESS table to in-frame rearrangements with V and J called. A share of clones is missing; checked studies link under half to unresolved V genes, and the rest is unexplained. Here the sample has some 100,000 clones; 85% to 90% occur a single time. In total, the top ten clones hold around 2.9% of the sample. The sequences come from blood, collected before dendritic cell vaccination. All receptors come from a human donor with glioblastoma.

V gene TRBV11-1 combines with J gene TRBJ2-3; 7 nucleotides align to TRBD2. The CDR3 is made up of 15 amino acids. CDR1 and CDR2 (germline): SGHAT, FQDESV (reference sequence). The ends lost 6 bases at V and 1 base at J; junction bases unmatched: 7. The CDR3 coding sequence is TGTGCCAGCAGAGCATCGGGAGGTGGCACAGATACGCAGTATTTT. Translating gives CASRASGGGTDTQYF. Full variable domain (rest looked up from reference TRBV11-1 and TRBJ2-3): EAEVAQSPRYKITEKSQAVAFWCDPISGHATLYWYRQILGQGPELLVQFQDESVVDDSQLPKDRFSAERLKGVDSTLKIQPAELGDSAMYLCASRASGGGTDTQYFGPGTRLTVL.

This chain connects TRBV15 to TRBJ2-7; 9 positions agree with TRBD2. V shed 1 base and J 3 bases; nucleotides not matched to a gene: 1. CDR3 length equals 14 residues. Germline V gene sequence: CDR1 LNHNV, CDR2 YYDKDF (reference sequence). CDR3 in amino acids: CATSRGTSVYEQYF. The CDR3 region has the DNA TGTGCCACCAGCAGAGGGACTAGCGTCTACGAGCAGTACTTC.

The genes are TRBV10-3 and TRBJ2-1; 8 bases map to TRBD1. In germline, CDR1 is ENHRY, CDR2 SYGVKD. V was clipped by 7 bases and J by 8 bases; unmatched bases: 7. This CDR3 has 13 amino acids. CDR3 sequence reads: CAIKGQGAYEQFF. In DNA form, the CDR3 reads TGTGCCATCAAAGGGCAGGGGGCCTATGAGCAGTTCTTC.

The chain is built from TRBV10-1 and TRBJ1-5; D is perhaps TRBD1 (6 bases). Germline V gene lookup returns CDR1 WNHNN and CDR2 SYGVQD (reference sequence). V lost 6 bases and J 7 bases, leaving 13 bases between the germline ends. The CDR3 runs 13 residues. The CDR3 reads CASSLQGDQPQHF. CDR3 sequence (DNA): TGCGCCAGCAGCCTACAGGGTGACCAGCCCCAGCATTTT.

The chain is built from TRBV6-1 and TRBJ2-5; 7 positions match TRBD2. V lost 8 bases and J lost 0; bases outside the gene matches: 3. The CDR3 covers 13 residues. The germline V gene encodes CDR1 MNHNS and CDR2 SASEGT. The CDR3 sequence: CASGGGYQETQYF. DNA of the CDR3: TGTGCCAGCGGGGGGGGGTACCAAGAGACCCAGTACTTC.

CDR3 bases: TGTGCCAGCAGTGGGGGAGCGGGGAGCTCCTACAATGAGCAGTTCTTC. Translation gives CASSGGAGSSYNEQFF. This chain uses TRBV2 with TRBJ2-1; 7 bases line up with TRBD2. Germline V gene lookup returns CDR1 SNHLY and CDR2 FYNNEI. Trimming removed 4 bases from V and 0 bases from J; junction bases left unmatched: 6. There are 16 residues in the CDR3.

V is TRBV21-1 and J is TRBJ1-3; the DNA was not used to check the table's D call, TRBD1. TRBV21-1 is a documented pseudogene. This CDR3 has 17 residues. Written as DNA, the CDR3 is TGTGCCAGCAGCTTCCAGGACAGGCCAACCTCTGGAAACACCATATATTTT. It yields the protein CASSFQDRPTSGNTIYF.

The chain combines TRBV5-1 with TRBJ2-7; D ambiguous. The CDR3 runs 13 residues. V was clipped by 3 bases and J by 5 bases, with 12 bases between them. Germline lookup yields CDR1 SGHRS and CDR2 YFSETQ. The CDR3 is CASSWSGADEQYF. CDR3 coding DNA: TGCGCCAGCAGCTGGTCAGGTGCCGACGAGCAGTACTTC.

This clone showed up just once. This chain connects TRBV9 to TRBJ2-5, with 9 bases lining up with TRBD2. The CDR3 length is 16 residues. Germline values: CDR1 SGDLS, CDR2 YYNGEE. The V gene end was trimmed by 0 bases and the J gene end by 4 bases; junction bases not matched to a gene: 7. CDR3 DNA sequence: TGTGCCAGCAGCGTAGAAGGTAGCGGGAGAGCAGAGACCCAGTACTTC. As protein: CASSVEGSGRAETQYF.

This CDR3 reads CASSVGGYEQYF. The CDR3 DNA reads as TGTGCCAGCAGCGTCGGGGGCTACGAGCAGTACTTC. The chain has TRBV9 and TRBJ2-7; TRBD2 might be the D (6 bases). Germline V gene lookup returns CDR1 SGDLS and CDR2 YYNGEE. The V end lost 2 bases, the J end lost 3 bases, and 6 bases lay between the germline ends. The CDR3 has 12 residues.

The chain carries TRBV5-6 and TRBJ1-1; D ambiguous. Germline loops: CDR1 SGHDT, CDR2 YYEEEE. V lost 4 bases, J lost 1 base, and 8 bases lay in between. The CDR3 contains 13 residues. Here the CDR3 DNA reads TGTGCCAGCAGCCTGTGGCAGAACACTGAAGCTTTCTTT. Encoded protein: CASSLWQNTEAFF.

The chain couples TRBV2 to TRBJ1-1, with D unclear. There are 15 residues in the CDR3. Trimming stripped 6 bases from V and 1 base from J, with 15 bases between. Germline-derived CDR1 and CDR2 are SNHLY and FYNNEI. Here the CDR3 DNA reads TGTGCCAGCAGCCCCTCAACAGCGGGGAACACTGAAGCTTTCTTT. Protein: CASSPSTAGNTEAFF.

The chain combines TRBV18 with TRBJ2-7, with D possibly being TRBD2 (5 bases). This CDR3 has 14 residues. The V end was cut by 3 bases, the J end by 1 base, with 10 bases between. Germline loops: CDR1 KGHSH, CDR2 LQKENI. The CDR3 nucleotides are TGTGCCAGCTCACCGGGAGCAGAATCCTACGAGCAGTACTTC. Translation: CASSPGAESYEQYF.

The chain links TRBV19 to TRBJ2-6; maybe TRBD2 (6 bases). V was cut by 4 bases and J by 4 bases, with 14 bases left in between. The CDR3 is 16 amino acids. From germline, CDR1 is LNHDA and CDR2 SQIVND (reference sequence). DNA for the CDR3: TGTGCCAGTAGTACGGACTACCGTGGGGGGGCCAACGTCCTGACTTTC. The encoded protein is CASSTDYRGGANVLTF.

V gene TRBV5-1 combines with J gene TRBJ2-5, with 14 bases fitting TRBD2. V lost 3 bases to trimming and J lost 12 bases; unmatched junction nucleotides: 7. The CDR3 contains 14 residues. Germline-derived CDR1 and CDR2 are SGHRS and YFSETQ. CDR3 DNA: TGCGCCAGCAGCTCCGGGACTAGCGGGGGTATGAAGTACTTC. This sequence encodes CASSSGTSGGMKYF.

V is TRBV7-6 and J is TRBJ2-1, with 7 bases lining up with TRBD2. CDR3 length: 15 residues. The V segment lost 1 base and the J segment 4 bases; nucleotides outside the gene matches: 4. The germline V gene has CDR1 SGHVS and CDR2 FNYEAQ. CDR3 nucleotide sequence: TGTGCCAGCAGCTTAGAACTAGCGCATTACAATGAGCAGTTCTTC. Translating it yields CASSLELAHYNEQFF.

The J gene is TRBJ1-3, the V gene TRBV7-2, with D perhaps matching TRBD1 (5 bases). This CDR3 is built from 16 residues. Germline CDR1 reads SGHTA; CDR2 reads FQGNSA. V lost 5 bases, J lost 1 base, and 15 bases lay in between. The CDR3 here is CASSPQPGGSGNTIYF. As DNA, the CDR3 is TGTGCCAGCAGCCCCCAGCCGGGGGGATCTGGAAACACCATATATTTT.

This rearrangement joins TRBV7-9 to TRBJ2-3, with a weak D call TRBD2 (6 bases). The V gene's germline CDR1 is SEHNR and CDR2 FQNEAQ (reference sequence). V shed 7 bases and J shed 9 bases, with 26 bases lying between them. The CDR3 spans 16 residues. CDR3 protein: CASNLLDRGGVGTQYF. The DNA of the CDR3 is TGTGCCAGCAACTTGCTGGATCGAGGAGGGGTAGGCACGCAGTATTTT.

CDR3 protein: CASSRTGMTEAFF. The CDR3 region has the DNA TGTGCCAGTAGTCGGACAGGGATGACTGAAGCTTTCTTT. The chain uses TRBV19 and TRBJ1-1; 8 positions agree with TRBD1. CDR1 is LNHDA and CDR2 is SQIVND in the germline V gene (reference sequence). This CDR3 is built from 13 residues. The V gene end was trimmed by 5 bases and the J gene end by 5 bases; junction bases not matched to a gene: 4.

V usage is TRBV5-4 and J usage is TRBJ2-7; possibly TRBD2 for D (6 bases). The ends were cut back, 4 bases at V and 2 bases at J, with 22 bases in the middle. This CDR3 is 17 amino acids long. The V gene's germline CDR1 is SGHNT and CDR2 YYREEE (reference sequence). In DNA, the CDR3 is TGTGCCAGCAGCCCCGGCGCAACGGGAGTCAAGACCTACGAGCAGTACTTC. Residues: CASSPGATGVKTYEQYF.

The CDR3 region is CASSGTSGTDTQYF. In DNA, the CDR3 is TGTGCCAGCAGTGGGACTAGCGGCACAGATACGCAGTATTTT. V and J are TRBV5-6 and TRBJ2-3, with TRBD2 matching over 10 bases. With V trimmed by 5 bases and J by 1 base, 1 base remained unmatched. The CDR3 has 14 amino acids. The V gene's germline CDR1 is SGHDT and CDR2 YYEEEE.

V is TRBV7-9 and J is TRBJ1-1; TRBD1 might be the D (6 bases). The CDR3 spans 13 residues. V was trimmed by 2 bases and J by 6 bases, leaving 10 bases between them. The germline gives CDR1 SEHNR, CDR2 FQNEAQ (reference sequence). This CDR3 is CASSLTGPSEAFF. The DNA of the CDR3 is TGTGCCAGCAGCTTAACAGGGCCCTCTGAAGCTTTCTTT.

This clone was counted a few times. The gene calls are TRBV19 and TRBJ2-1, with 8 bases fitting TRBD2. The CDR3 runs 16 residues. Germline V gene sequence: CDR1 LNHDA, CDR2 SQIVND (reference sequence). J gave up 0 bases and V 3 bases, and 4 bases lay outside the gene matches. CDR3 bases: TGTGCCAGTAGTATTACGGGGGGGAACTCCTACAATGAGCAGTTCTTC. This encodes CASSITGGNSYNEQFF.

The chain joins TRBV4-1 to TRBJ2-5; possibly TRBD2 for D (6 bases). CDR3 length equals 14 residues. Trimming removed 5 bases from V and 4 bases from J, with 14 bases in between. The germline gives CDR1 MGHRA, CDR2 YSYEKL. The CDR3 DNA sequence: TGCGCCAGCAGCGGCGGGACCAGGAGAGAGACCCAGTACTTC. This sequence encodes CASSGGTRRETQYF.

The chain employs TRBV6-1 and TRBJ1-1, with 9 bases aligning to TRBD1. Looked up from germline, CDR1 is MNHNS and CDR2 is SASEGT. The ends lost 7 bases at V and 5 bases at J; junction bases unmatched: 8. The CDR3 extends over 14 amino acids. CDR3 protein: CASTFTGGGTEAFF. In DNA, the CDR3 is TGTGCCAGCACCTTTACAGGGGGCGGAACTGAAGCTTTCTTT.

V usage is TRBV15 and J usage is TRBJ2-1; the match to TRBD2 covers 8 bases. This CDR3 region has 16 residues. Per germline, CDR1 LNHNV and CDR2 YYDKDF (reference sequence). Trimming cost V 1 base and J 7 bases; bases outside gene matches: 9. Here the CDR3 reads CATSRGGTGGQNEQFF. As DNA, the CDR3 is TGTGCCACCAGCAGAGGAGGGACGGGGGGGCAGAATGAGCAGTTCTTC.

The rearrangement links TRBV9 to TRBJ2-7; tentatively, D is TRBD2 (7 bases). In germline, CDR1 is SGDLS, CDR2 YYNGEE. The CDR3 extends over 15 amino acids. Trimming stripped 3 bases from V and 0 bases from J, with 13 bases between. Written as DNA, the CDR3 is TGTGCCAGCAGCGAGGGGGGGACGGGCTCCTACGAGCAGTACTTC. This sequence encodes CASSEGGTGSYEQYF.

The V and J genes are TRBV5-1 and TRBJ1-1; TRBD1 is a possible D gene (6 bases). Trimming removed 0 bases at V and 4 bases at J, with 16 bases between. The germline CDR1 and CDR2 sequences are SGHRS and YFSETQ. The CDR3 sequence is 16 residues long. Here the CDR3 DNA reads TGCGCCAGCAGCTTGGACCCAGGGGCGAGGGCCACTGAAGCTTTCTTT. It encodes CASSLDPGARATEAFF.

J is TRBJ1-4 and V is TRBV2; possibly TRBD1 for D (6 bases). CDR1 and CDR2 from the germline V gene are SNHLY and FYNNEI. V lost 2 bases and J 8 bases, leaving 12 bases between the germline ends. The CDR3 consists of 14 residues. CDR3 nucleotides: TGTGCCAGCAGTGAAACCAGGGGAAAGGAAAAACTGTTTTTT. This codes for CASSETRGKEKLFF.

This clone was seen more than once but under ten times. The chain recombines TRBV7-2 with TRBJ2-5; the match to TRBD1 covers 9 bases. The V gene end was trimmed by 7 bases and the J gene end by 5 bases; junction bases not matched to a gene: 14. CDR3 length: 16 amino acids. Germline V gives CDR1 SGHTA, CDR2 FQGNSA. The DNA for the CDR3 is TGTGCCAGCAAACCCCGGGGGGACAGGGTTTGGGAGACCCAGTACTTC. It yields the protein CASKPRGDRVWETQYF.

This sequence joins TRBV7-9 and TRBJ2-7, with 7 bases identical to TRBD2. Trimming took 2 bases from V and 0 from J; bases not matched to a gene: 4. The CDR3 runs to 15 residues. Per germline, CDR1 SEHNR and CDR2 FQNEAQ (reference sequence). In nucleotides, the CDR3 is TGTGCCAGCAGCTTACAGCGCGGGAGCTCCTACGAGCAGTACTTC. Residues: CASSLQRGSSYEQYF.

The chain recombines TRBV9 with TRBJ2-7; 8 positions agree with TRBD1. Germline V CDR1 and CDR2: SGDLS, YYNGEE. This CDR3 contains 14 residues. Unmatched junction bases numbered 3, after V lost 4 bases and J lost 0 bases. The CDR3 DNA follows: TGTGCCAGCAGCCTACAGGGGGACTCCTACGAGCAGTACTTC. It yields the protein CASSLQGDSYEQYF.